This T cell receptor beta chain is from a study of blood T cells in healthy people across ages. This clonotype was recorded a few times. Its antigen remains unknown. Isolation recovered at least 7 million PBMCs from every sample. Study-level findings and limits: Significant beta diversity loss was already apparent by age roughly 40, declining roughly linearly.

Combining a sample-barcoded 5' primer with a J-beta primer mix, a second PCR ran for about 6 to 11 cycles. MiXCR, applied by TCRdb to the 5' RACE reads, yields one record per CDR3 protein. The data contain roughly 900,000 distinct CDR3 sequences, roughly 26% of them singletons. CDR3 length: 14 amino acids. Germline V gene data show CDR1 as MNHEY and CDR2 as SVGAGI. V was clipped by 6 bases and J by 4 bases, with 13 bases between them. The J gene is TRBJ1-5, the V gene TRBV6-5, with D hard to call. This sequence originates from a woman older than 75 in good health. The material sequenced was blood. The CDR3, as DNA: TGTGCCAGCAGGGACTCAGGACGGAATCAGCCCCAGCATTTT. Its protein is CASRDSGRNQPQHF.